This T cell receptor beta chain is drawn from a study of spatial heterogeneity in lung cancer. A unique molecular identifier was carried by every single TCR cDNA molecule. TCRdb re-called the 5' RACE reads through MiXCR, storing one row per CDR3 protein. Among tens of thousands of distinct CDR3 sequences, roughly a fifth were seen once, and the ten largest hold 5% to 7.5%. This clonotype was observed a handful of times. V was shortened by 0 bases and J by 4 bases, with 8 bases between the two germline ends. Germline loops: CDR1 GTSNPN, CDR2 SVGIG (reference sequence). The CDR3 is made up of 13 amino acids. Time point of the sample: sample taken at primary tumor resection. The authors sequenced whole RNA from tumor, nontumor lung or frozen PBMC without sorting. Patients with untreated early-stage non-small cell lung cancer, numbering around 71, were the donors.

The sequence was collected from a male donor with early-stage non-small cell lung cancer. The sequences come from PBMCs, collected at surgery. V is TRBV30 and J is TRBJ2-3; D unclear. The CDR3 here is CAWSVGLADTQYF. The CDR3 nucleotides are TGTGCCTGGAGTGTAGGCTTGGCAGATACGCAGTATTTT.